These 26 T cell receptor beta chains were sequenced from one sample in a study of blood T cell repertoires in COVID-19. Clones were read by immunoSEQ multiplex PCR, and TCRdb kept only the in-frame ones, dropping some. The sample has fewer than 450,000 clones, approximately 89% seen once. Material: peripheral blood. These receptor sequences come from a woman under 30 who had recovered from COVID-19.

The chain employs TRBV29-1 and TRBJ2-1, with TRBD2 matching 8 bases. V was clipped by 6 bases and J by 0 bases; unmatched bases: 7. The CDR3 runs 15 residues. The germline V gene encodes CDR1 SQVTM and CDR2 ANQGSEA. CDR3 coding DNA: TGCAGCGTGGGTGTAGCGGGAAGCTCCTACAATGAGCAGTTCTTC. This encodes CSVGVAGSSYNEQFF.

V gene TRBV7-9 combines with J gene TRBJ1-2, with 7 bases that match TRBD1. The V segment lost 3 bases and the J segment 3 bases; nucleotides outside the gene matches: 1. The length of the CDR3 is 13 residues. Germline V gives CDR1 SEHNR, CDR2 FQNEAQ (reference sequence). CDR3 in amino acids: CASSLGQHYGYTF. The CDR3 DNA is TGTGCCAGCAGCTTGGGACAGCACTATGGCTACACCTTC.

The V gene is TRBV7-9, the J gene TRBJ1-4, with TRBD1 matching over 8 bases. CDR1 is SEHNR and CDR2 is FQNEAQ in the germline V gene (reference sequence). The CDR3 has 17 amino acids. Trimming at V came to 3 bases and at J to 0 bases, leaving 6 bases not matched to a gene. The DNA of the CDR3 is TGTGCCAGCAGCTTCAGGACAGGGAGGTCAACTAATGAAAAACTGTTTTTT. This sequence encodes CASSFRTGRSTNEKLFF.

Only a few counts were recorded for this clone. This chain connects TRBV18 to TRBJ1-2; perhaps TRBD1 as D (6 bases). CDR1 and CDR2 from the germline V gene are KGHSH and LQKENI. The CDR3 is made up of 11 amino acids. With 4 bases removed from V and 9 bases from J, the gap between germline ends came to 9 bases. CDR3 loop: CASSRDTSYTF. CDR3 bases: TGTGCCAGCTCACGGGACACCAGCTACACCTTC. The whole variable domain, remainder taken from reference TRBV18 and TRBJ1-2, is NAGVMQNPRHLVRRRGQEARLRCSPMKGHSHVYWYRQLPEEGLKFMVYLQKENIIDESGMPKERFSAEFPKEGPSILRIQQVVRGDSAAYFCASSRDTSYTFGSGTRLTVV.

This clone has a single count. The J gene is TRBJ1-1, the V gene TRBV7-9; TRBD1 might be the D (5 bases). CDR1 and CDR2 (germline): SEHNR, FQNEAQ (reference sequence). V was clipped by 11 bases and J by 5 bases, with 21 bases between them. The CDR3 has 14 residues. In DNA form, the CDR3 reads TGTGCCGGCATGGGAAGGGGCGGAAGGACTGAAGCTTTCTTT. Amino acid sequence: CAGMGRGGRTEAFF.

V is TRBV18 and J is TRBJ2-3; 15 bases fit TRBD2. Trimming cost V 5 bases and J 5 bases; bases outside gene matches: 8. This CDR3 is 17 amino acids long. Germline CDR1 reads KGHSH; CDR2 reads LQKENI. The CDR3 DNA follows: TGTGCCAGCTCATCCGGGACTAGCGGGAGGCGAGGAGATACGCAGTATTTT. It codes for CASSSGTSGRRGDTQYF. The variable domain in full, completed from reference TRBV18 and TRBJ2-3, reads NAGVMQNPRHLVRRRGQEARLRCSPMKGHSHVYWYRQLPEEGLKFMVYLQKENIIDESGMPKERFSAEFPKEGPSILRIQQVVRGDSAAYFCASSSGTSGRRGDTQYFGPGTRLTVL.

This chain connects TRBV27 to TRBJ1-1, with 9 bases that match TRBD1. V dropped 5 bases and J dropped 5; count of bases not matched to a gene: 12. The CDR3 length is 16 residues. Germline V gene lookup returns CDR1 MNHEY and CDR2 SMNVEV (reference sequence). This CDR3 reads CASSGPGQGIITEAFF. In nucleotides, the CDR3 is TGTGCCAGCAGTGGACCGGGACAGGGTATAATAACTGAAGCTTTCTTT.

The chain uses TRBV10-3 and TRBJ1-1, with TRBD1 matching 8 bases. The J segment lost 2 bases and the V segment lost 6 bases, leaving 5 bases of the junction unmatched. In germline, CDR1 is ENHRY, CDR2 SYGVKD. The length of the CDR3 is 14 residues. DNA of the CDR3: TGTGCCATCAGACAAACAGGGGGTAACACTGAAGCTTTCTTT. As protein: CAIRQTGGNTEAFF.

The J gene is TRBJ1-5, the V gene TRBV27, with no clear D. The germline V and J ends were trimmed by 4 bases and 4 bases, with 5 bases remaining between them. CDR3 size: 12 residues. CDR1 and CDR2 (germline): MNHEY, SMNVEV (reference sequence). Here the CDR3 reads CASSSKNQPQHF. The CDR3, as DNA: TGTGCCAGCAGTTCAAAAAATCAGCCCCAGCATTTT.

This rearrangement joins TRBV4-1 to TRBJ1-5, with D unclear. The V end was cut by 0 bases, the J end by 0 bases, with 12 bases between. Germline CDR1 MGHRA, CDR2 YSYEKL. The CDR3 has 17 residues. The CDR3 bases are TGCGCCAGCAGCCAAGATTACCCCTCTATTAGCAATCAGCCCCAGCATTTT. It codes for CASSQDYPSISNQPQHF.

The V call is TRBV7-8, the J call TRBJ2-1, with D maybe TRBD2 (6 bases). This CDR3 is 13 amino acids long. Germline V gene sequence: CDR1 SGHVS, CDR2 FQNEAQ. V was cut by 2 bases and J by 15 bases, with 17 bases left in between. The CDR3 DNA reads TGTGCCAGCAGCTTACGGACGGAGGGAGGTCCGTTCTTC. Translation: CASSLRTEGGPFF.

The chain has TRBV18 and TRBJ1-5; 7 bases match TRBD1. Germline trimming cut 2 bases from V and 3 bases from J; bases unmatched to any gene: 7. CDR1 KGHSH and CDR2 LQKENI come from the germline V gene. The CDR3 totals 16 residues. CDR3 loop: CASSPADRISNQPQHF. The CDR3 nucleotides read TGTGCCAGCTCACCAGCGGACAGGATCTCCAATCAGCCCCAGCATTTT.

The gene calls are TRBV5-4 and TRBJ1-4; D is perhaps TRBD1 (5 bases). Germline CDR1 reads SGHNT; CDR2 reads YYREEE (reference sequence). Trimming shortened V by 2 bases and J by 5 bases, and 19 bases separated the two germline ends. The CDR3 is made up of 17 amino acids. CDR3 nucleotide sequence: TGTGCCAGCAGCTTCGGGGGGGTTGGGTCAGGGAATGAAAAACTGTTTTTT. This translates into CASSFGGVGSGNEKLFF.

This clone is a singleton in its sample. The chain is built from TRBV19 and TRBJ1-5; TRBD1 agrees at 10 bases. Germline V CDR1 and CDR2: LNHDA, SQIVND (reference sequence). V shed 5 bases, J shed 5 bases, and the junction held 6 bases outside the gene matches. This CDR3 is 15 amino acids long. CDR3 coding DNA: TGTGCCAGTAGTTCGGGACAGGGGATTTATCAGCCCCAGCATTTT. Translating it yields CASSSGQGIYQPQHF.

This clone has only one observation. The gene calls are TRBV7-2 and TRBJ2-7; 10 bases are a match to TRBD2. The germline gives CDR1 SGHTA, CDR2 FQGNSA. This CDR3 region has 13 residues. Trimming removed 4 bases from V and 6 bases from J; junction bases left unmatched: 3. The CDR3 DNA is TGTGCCAGCAGCTGGATAGCGGGAGGCGAGCAGTACGTC. This translates into CASSWIAGGEQYV.

The V call is TRBV7-2, the J call TRBJ1-1; 7 bases line up with TRBD1. The CDR3 runs 13 residues. CDR1 and CDR2 (germline): SGHTA, FQGNSA. J lost 9 bases, V lost 5 bases, and 9 bases had no gene match. The CDR3 sequence: CASSLGQEIKAFF. The CDR3 nucleotides read TGTGCCAGCAGCCTAGGACAGGAAATTAAAGCTTTCTTT. Combining the CDR3 with reference TRBV7-2 and TRBJ1-1 gives the whole variable domain GAGVSQSPSNKVTEKGKDVELRCDPISGHTALYWYRQSLGQGLEFLIYFQGNSAPDKSGLPSDRFSAERTGGSVSTLTIQRTQQEDSAVYLCASSLGQEIKAFFGQGTRLTVV.

The count of this clone is one. The rearrangement links TRBV20-1 to TRBJ2-1; TRBD1 matches 8 bases. The J segment lost 5 bases and the V segment lost 6 bases, leaving 0 bases of the junction unmatched. The CDR3 runs 11 residues. Germline V lookup: CDR1 DFQATT, CDR2 SNEGSKA (reference sequence). DNA of the CDR3: TGCAGTGCGGACAGGGACAATGAGCAGTTCTTC. This codes for CSADRDNEQFF.

This rearrangement joins TRBV6-6 to TRBJ2-5, with D perhaps matching TRBD2 (6 bases). The V gene's germline CDR1 is MNHNY and CDR2 SVGAGI (reference sequence). The CDR3 is made up of 12 amino acids. The V end lost 8 bases, the J end lost 1 base, and 8 bases lay between the germline ends. The CDR3 here is CASSGGQETQYF. The CDR3, as DNA: TGTGCCAGCTCCGGGGGCCAAGAGACCCAGTACTTC.

The V call is TRBV20-1, the J call TRBJ1-2; D is unresolved. CDR3 length equals 11 residues. Trimming pared 1 base from V and 8 bases from J, leaving 8 bases between. The V gene's germline CDR1 is DFQATT and CDR2 SNEGSKA (reference sequence). CDR3 residues: CSARGSQGYTF. The CDR3 DNA sequence: TGCAGTGCTAGAGGCAGTCAGGGCTACACCTTC.

This chain links TRBV19 with TRBJ2-2; possible D gene TRBD2, 5 bases. Germline CDR1 and CDR2: LNHDA and SQIVND (reference sequence). V lost 9 bases to trimming and J lost 0 bases, with 11 bases between them. The CDR3 has 14 residues. The CDR3 DNA follows: TGTGCCAGCTCAAGCGGAGCGAACACCGGGGAGCTGTTTTTT. Protein sequence: CASSSGANTGELFF.

The chain recombines TRBV10-3 with TRBJ1-2, with 7 bases lining up with TRBD1. CDR3 length: 13 residues. Looked up from germline, CDR1 is ENHRY and CDR2 is SYGVKD. V lost 5 bases and J lost 3; bases outside the gene matches: 3. The CDR3 nucleotides read TGTGCCATCAGTTCCGACAGGGACTATGGCTACACCTTC. Its translation: CAISSDRDYGYTF.

J is TRBJ1-2 and V is TRBV5-6, with 8 bases lining up with TRBD1. Trimming removed 3 bases from V and 8 bases from J; junction bases left unmatched: 12. CDR3 length: 15 amino acids. Germline V gene data show CDR1 as SGHDT and CDR2 as YYEEEE. The CDR3 sequence: CASSWGQAHPGGYTF. The CDR3 nucleotides are TGTGCCAGCAGCTGGGGACAGGCCCACCCGGGGGGCTACACCTTC.

The chain joins TRBV11-2 to TRBJ1-2, with TRBD1 matching over 9 bases. V lost 5 bases to trimming and J lost 3 bases; unmatched junction nucleotides: 4. From germline, CDR1 is SGHAT and CDR2 FQNNGV. The CDR3 consists of 14 residues. The CDR3 region is CASSPRDRDYGYTF. The CDR3 DNA follows: TGTGCCAGCAGCCCAAGGGACAGGGACTATGGCTACACCTTC.

The chain couples TRBV5-1 to TRBJ1-4, with TRBD1 matching 11 bases. V shed 4 bases and J 1 base; nucleotides not matched to a gene: 3. The CDR3 runs 16 residues. CDR1 and CDR2 (germline): SGHRS, YFSETQ. The CDR3 DNA is TGCGCCAGCAGCACGGGACAGGGGGTAACTAATGAAAAACTGTTTTTT. Protein product: CASSTGQGVTNEKLFF.

V usage is TRBV4-3 and J usage is TRBJ2-1, with a weak D call TRBD2 (6 bases). V lost 0 bases, J lost 7 bases, and 16 bases lay in between. CDR1 and CDR2 (germline): LGHNA, YSLEER. There are 16 residues in the CDR3. The CDR3 sequence is CASSQDDGRFWNEQFF. The CDR3 nucleotides are TGCGCCAGCAGCCAAGACGACGGGAGATTTTGGAATGAGCAGTTCTTC.

The J gene is TRBJ2-1, the V gene TRBV27; the match to TRBD2 covers 12 bases. Germline lookup yields CDR1 MNHEY and CDR2 SMNVEV (reference sequence). After removal of 4 bases from V and 8 bases from J, the junction contained 9 bases not matched to a gene. The CDR3 contains 16 residues. CDR3 nucleotide sequence: TGTGCCAGCAGTTCGACCGGGACTAGCGGGCACCATGAGCAGTTCTTC. Amino acid sequence: CASSSTGTSGHHEQFF.